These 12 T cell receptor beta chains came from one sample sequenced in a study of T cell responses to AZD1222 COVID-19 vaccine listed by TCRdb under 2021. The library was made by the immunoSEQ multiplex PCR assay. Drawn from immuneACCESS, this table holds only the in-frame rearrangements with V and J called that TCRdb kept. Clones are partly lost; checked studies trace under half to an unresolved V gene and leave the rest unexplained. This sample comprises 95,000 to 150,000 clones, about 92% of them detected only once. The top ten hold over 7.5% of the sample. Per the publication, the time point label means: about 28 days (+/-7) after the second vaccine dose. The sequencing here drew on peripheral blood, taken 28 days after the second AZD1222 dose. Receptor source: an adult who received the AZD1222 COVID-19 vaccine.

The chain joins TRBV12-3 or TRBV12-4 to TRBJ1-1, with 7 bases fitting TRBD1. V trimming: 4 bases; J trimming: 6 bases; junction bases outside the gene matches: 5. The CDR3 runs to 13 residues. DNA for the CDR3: TGTGCCAGCAGTTACCACAGGGGCTCTGAAGCTTTCTTT. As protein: CASSYHRGSEAFF.

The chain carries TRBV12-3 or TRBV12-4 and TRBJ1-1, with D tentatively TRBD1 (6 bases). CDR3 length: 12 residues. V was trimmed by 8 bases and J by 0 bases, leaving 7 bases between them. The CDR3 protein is CASQGMNTEAFF. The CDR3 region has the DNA TGTGCCAGCCAGGGGATGAACACTGAAGCTTTCTTT.

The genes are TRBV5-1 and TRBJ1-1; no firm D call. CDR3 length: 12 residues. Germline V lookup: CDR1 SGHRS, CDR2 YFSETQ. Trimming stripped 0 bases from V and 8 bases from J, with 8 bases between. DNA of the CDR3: TGCGCCAGCAGCTTGGAGGGAGGCGAAGCTTTCTTT. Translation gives CASSLEGGEAFF.

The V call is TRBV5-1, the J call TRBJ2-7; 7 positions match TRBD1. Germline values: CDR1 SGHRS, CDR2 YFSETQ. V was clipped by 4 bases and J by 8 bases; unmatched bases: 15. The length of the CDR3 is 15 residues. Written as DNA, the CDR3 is TGCGCCAGCAGCGTTGGACAGGCAAACTTGGACCAGCAGTACTTC. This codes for CASSVGQANLDQQYF.

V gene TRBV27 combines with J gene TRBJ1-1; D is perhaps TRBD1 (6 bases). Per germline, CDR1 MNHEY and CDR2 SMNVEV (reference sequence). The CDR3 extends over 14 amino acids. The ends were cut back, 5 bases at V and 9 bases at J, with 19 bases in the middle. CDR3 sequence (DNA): TGTGCCAGCAGTCCTCAGGGGTCTGCAACCAAAGCTTTCTTT. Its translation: CASSPQGSATKAFF.

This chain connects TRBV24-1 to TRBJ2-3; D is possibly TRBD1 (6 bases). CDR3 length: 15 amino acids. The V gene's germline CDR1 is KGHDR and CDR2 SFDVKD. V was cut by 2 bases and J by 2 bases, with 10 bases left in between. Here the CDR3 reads CATSDSRGNTDTQYF. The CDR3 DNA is TGTGCCACCAGTGATTCGAGGGGGAACACAGATACGCAGTATTTT.

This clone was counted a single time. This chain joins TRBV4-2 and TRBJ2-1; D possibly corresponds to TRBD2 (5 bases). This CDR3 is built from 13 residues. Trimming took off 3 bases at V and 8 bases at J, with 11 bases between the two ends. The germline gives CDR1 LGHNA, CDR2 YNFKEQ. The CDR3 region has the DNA TGTGCCAGCAGCCAGCAAAAGGAGGATGAGCAGTTCTTC. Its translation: CASSQQKEDEQFF.

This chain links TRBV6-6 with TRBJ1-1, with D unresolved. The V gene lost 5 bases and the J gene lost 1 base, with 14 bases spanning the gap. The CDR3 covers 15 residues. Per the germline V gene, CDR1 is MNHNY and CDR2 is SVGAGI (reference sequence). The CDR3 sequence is CASSPLVEANTEAFF. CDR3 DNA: TGTGCCAGCAGTCCCCTTGTGGAGGCGAACACTGAAGCTTTCTTT.

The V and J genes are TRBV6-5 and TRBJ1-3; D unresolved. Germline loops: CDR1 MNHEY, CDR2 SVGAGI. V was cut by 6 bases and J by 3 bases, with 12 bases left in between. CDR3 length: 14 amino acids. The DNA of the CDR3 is TGTGCCAGCAGGGACGCCTTTAGTGGAAACACCATATATTTT. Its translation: CASRDAFSGNTIYF.

For the CDR3, the DNA is TGCAGCGTTGAAGGTAGCACCGGTACAGGGAATGAGCAGTTCTTC. It translates to CSVEGSTGTGNEQFF. The chain uses TRBV29-1 and TRBJ2-1, with D tentatively TRBD1 (6 bases). Trimming removed 1 base at V and 7 bases at J, with 17 bases between. The CDR3 covers 15 residues. Per germline, CDR1 SQVTM and CDR2 ANQGSEA.

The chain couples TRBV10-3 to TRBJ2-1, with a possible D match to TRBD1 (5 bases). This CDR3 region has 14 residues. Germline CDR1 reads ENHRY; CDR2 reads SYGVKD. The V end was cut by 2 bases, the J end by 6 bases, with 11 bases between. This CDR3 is CAISETRDGNEQFF. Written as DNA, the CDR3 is TGTGCCATCAGTGAGACCAGGGATGGCAATGAGCAGTTCTTC.

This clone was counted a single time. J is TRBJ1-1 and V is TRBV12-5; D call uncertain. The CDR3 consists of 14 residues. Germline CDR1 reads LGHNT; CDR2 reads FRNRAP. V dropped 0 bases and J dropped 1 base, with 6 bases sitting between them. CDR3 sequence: CASGLVGRNTEAFF. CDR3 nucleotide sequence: TGTGCTAGTGGTTTGGTAGGCAGGAACACTGAAGCTTTCTTT.